Reported below is one T cell receptor beta chain. Some clones are missing from TCRdb's copy, which holds only in-frame ones; the method was immunoSEQ multiplex PCR. The sample contains approximately 66,000 clones, 80% to 90% of which appear only once. This entry belongs to a study of OX40 agonist ivuxolimab in advanced cancers. This CDR3 region has 15 residues. Germline CDR1 and CDR2: MDHEN and SYDVKM. Trimming pared 4 bases from V and 8 bases from J, leaving 17 bases between. The clonotype was recovered from an adult with an advanced solid tumor such as melanoma, head and neck, liver or kidney cancer. This specimen was CD4+ or CD8+ T cells sorted from blood, taken in a trial of the OX40 agonist ivuxolimab. The chain recombines TRBV28 with TRBJ1-4, with a possible D match to TRBD1 (6 bases). This CDR3 is CASSSGDTGREKLFF. In nucleotides, the CDR3 is TGTGCCAGCAGTTCGGGGGACACGGGGCGCGAAAAACTGTTTTTT.